This entry is about one T cell receptor (beta chain). V was trimmed by 1 base and J by 1 base, leaving 12 bases between them. Germline values: CDR1 SGHVS, CDR2 FNYEAQ. CDR3 length: 16 amino acids. The assay was immunoSEQ multiplex PCR, and TCRdb's table has in-frame clones only and misses some. The sample gives some 2 million clones, about 94% of which show up once; 0.9% to 1.3% is in the top ten. This specimen comes from a study of shared clonotypes between healthy human individuals. As defined, naive CD8 cells were CD45RO-negative and positively selected for CCR7, with terminally differentiated effector memory CD45RA+ cells excluded.

The chain links TRBV7-6 to TRBJ2-3, with D tentatively TRBD2 (7 bases). The source material was naive CD8+ T cells sorted from blood. The sequence came from a young man in good health. CDR3 sequence (DNA): TGTGCCAGCAGCTTAGTAGGGGAGGGGGGCACAGATACGCAGTATTTT. Translated: CASSLVGEGGTDTQYF.